This T cell receptor (beta chain) originates from a study of OX40 agonist ivuxolimab in advanced cancers. Study summary: Patients with prior anti-PD-1, anti-PD-L1 or anti-CTLA-4 therapy were eligible; 40% had some. General study findings and limits: In a subset of nonresponders, normalized T-cell clonal expansion was also low.

TCRdb keeps only in-frame clones here, not all; method: immunoSEQ multiplex PCR. The sample has tens of thousands of clones; approximately 84% are singletons. The CDR3 has 17 amino acids. The table lists this clone with a count of one. The antigen remains unidentified. The sequence derives from an adult with an advanced solid tumor such as melanoma, head and neck, liver or kidney cancer. The chain employs TRBV21-1 and TRBJ1-5; the table's D call, TRBD1, was not checked against the DNA. TRBV21-1 is a pseudogene. The source was CD4+ or CD8+ T cells sorted from blood, collected in a trial of the OX40 agonist ivuxolimab. The CDR3 DNA reads TGTGCCAGCAGCAACTCCGGGACATTTACGGGCAATCAGCCCCAGCATTTT. It yields the protein CASSNSGTFTGNQPQHF.